A selection of T cell receptor beta chains follows, all from one sample in a study of shared clonotypes between healthy human individuals. The table came from immunoSEQ multiplex PCR; TCRdb's copy has only in-frame clones and leaves some out. The sample consists of approximately 980,000 clones, approximately 76% of them appearing once. The sample comprised memory CD4+ T cells sorted from blood. The receptors derive from a man aged 18-30 years in good health. CDR3s include the opening cysteine and the closing phenylalanine or tryptophan. D genes are given only for firm matches. Rows may omit the clone size; those that give it use once, few, many or a size class.

J gene | clone size | D gene | V gene | CDR3 DNA | CDR3 protein
TRBJ2-4 | few | TRBD1 | TRBV6-1 | TGTGCCAGTACCCCGGGACAGGGCTTAAACATTCAGTACTTC | CASTPGQGLNIQYF
TRBJ2-6 | few | . | TRBV5-4 | TGTGCCAGCAGCGCCAGGGGTCCTAGCGGGGCCAACGTCCTGACTTTC | CASSARGPSGANVLTF
TRBJ2-5 | . | . | TRBV6-1 | TGTGCCAGCAGTGAAGCGGTGGCGAGGGAGACCCAGTACTTC | CASSEAVARETQYF
TRBJ2-3 | . | . | TRBV6-5 | TGTGCCAGCAGGACGGACCGCACACCACATTATACGCAGTATTTT | CASRTDRTPHYTQYF
TRBJ2-1 | . | TRBD2 | TRBV6-5 | TGTGCCAGCAGTTATAGCGGGAGCTCCTACAATGAGCAGTTCTTC | CASSYSGSSYNEQFF
TRBJ2-3 | . | . | TRBV7-2 | TGTGCCAGCAGCTCCCCAGGGTATATCACAGATACGCAGTATTTT | CASSSPGYITDTQYF
TRBJ2-2 | . | TRBD2 | TRBV9 | TGTGCCAGCAGCCCCGAACTAGCGGGGCAGACCGGGGAGCTGTTTTTT | CASSPELAGQTGELFF
TRBJ2-7 | . | TRBD1 | TRBV27 | TGTGCCAGCAGGGTGAGACAGGGGTCAGGGGAGCAGTACTTC | CASRVRQGSGEQYF
TRBJ2-7 | . | . | TRBV5-6 | TGTGCCAGCAGCTTGGCCGGCAGTTCCTACGAGCAGTACTTC | CASSLAGSSYEQYF
TRBJ1-4 | . | . | TRBV30 | TGTGCCTGGAGTCCAAGGGGTGTCCAGGAAAAACTGTTTTTT | CAWSPRGVQEKLFF
TRBJ2-1 | . | . | TRBV5-4 | TGTGCCAGCAGCTTGGCAGGGGATGAGCAGTTCTTC | CASSLAGDEQFF
TRBJ2-5 | . | TRBD2 | TRBV7-2 | TGTGCCAGCAGTCAATTTCTATTAGCGGGAGACGCAGAGACCCAGTACTTC | CASSQFLLAGDAETQYF
TRBJ2-3 | . | . | TRBV5-4 | TGTGCCAGCAGTGGGCAGCACACAGACACAGATACGCAGTATTTT | CASSGQHTDTDTQYF
TRBJ1-4 | . | . | TRBV30 | TGTGCCTGGAGTGTCAGGACAGCTAATGAAAAACTGTTTTTT | CAWSVRTANEKLFF
TRBJ1-2 | . | TRBD1 | TRBV28 | TGTGCCAGCAGTTCCACTCGCGCGGAACAGGGGGCGGGCTATGGCTACACCTTC | CASSSTRAEQGAGYGYTF
TRBJ1-6 | . | . | TRBV7-9 | TGTGCCAGCAGCTTAGAAGCCGGCCTGACTTCACCCCTCCACTTT | CASSLEAGLTSPLHF
TRBJ2-7 | few | . | TRBV5-6 | TGTGCCAGCAGCTCATTCGGGCTACTCGACTACGAGCAGTACTTC | CASSSFGLLDYEQYF
TRBJ2-7 | . | . | TRBV30 | TGTGCCTGGAGTGCTTCCAGGGGAACCTACGAGCAGTACTTC | CAWSASRGTYEQYF
TRBJ2-4 | . | . | TRBV7-9 | TGTGCCAGCAGTCCAACAGGGATAGCCAAAAACATTCAGTACTTC | CASSPTGIAKNIQYF
TRBJ1-5 | few | . | TRBV27 | TGTGCCAGCAGTTCTCCAGATGCCCGGCAGCCCCAGCATTTT | CASSSPDARQPQHF
TRBJ2-7 | . | . | TRBV6-6 | TGTGCCAGCAGTTACTCGGCAGGCTCGGACGAGCAGTACTTC | CASSYSAGSDEQYF
TRBJ2-5 | . | . | TRBV18 | TGTGCCAGCTCACCGATGGTTCGAGAGACCCAGTACTTC | CASSPMVRETQYF
TRBJ1-4 | once | TRBD1 | TRBV5-1 | TGCGCCAGCAGCTTGGGGACAGGAGTTAATGAAAAACTGTTTTTT | CASSLGTGVNEKLFF
TRBJ1-5 | once | TRBD1 | TRBV28 | TGTGCCAGCAGCCCCGGGACAGGCTACCCACCGGCCCAGCATTTT | CASSPGTGYPPAQHF
TRBJ2-5 | . | TRBD2 | TRBV10-3 | TGTGCCATCAGTGACTTTGGGACTAGCGGGAGTCGTGAGACCCAGTACTTC | CAISDFGTSGSRETQYF
TRBJ1-2 | few | TRBD1 | TRBV18 | TGTGCCAGCTCACCACGGACAGGGGATGGCTACACCTTC | CASSPRTGDGYTF
TRBJ1-5 | . | . | TRBV30 | TGTGCCTGGAGCCTCCCGGGCAGGCCCCAGCATTTT | CAWSLPGRPQHF
TRBJ2-1 | . | TRBD2 | TRBV5-4 | TGTGCCAGCAGCCGACTAGCGGGAGGGCCCAATGAGCAGTTCTTC | CASSRLAGGPNEQFF
TRBJ2-3 | . | TRBD1 | TRBV7-2 | TGTGCCAGCAGCCTAGGGGACAGGGATGAAGATACGCAGTATTTT | CASSLGDRDEDTQYF
TRBJ2-3 | few | . | TRBV7-9 | TGTGCCAGCAGCGGTAGACATTCCGGCACAGATACGCAGTATTTT | CASSGRHSGTDTQYF
TRBJ2-5 | . | . | TRBV18 | TGTGCCAGCTCACCATATGAGACCCAGTACTTC | CASSPYETQYF
TRBJ2-7 | . | TRBD2 | TRBV7-2 | TGTGCCAGCAGCTTAGCTGGGACTAGCGGCTCCGAGCAGTACTTC | CASSLAGTSGSEQYF
TRBJ1-1 | . | . | TRBV9 | TGTGCCAGCAGCTATAGCTCGAACACTGAAGCTTTCTTT | CASSYSSNTEAFF
TRBJ2-5 | . | . | TRBV6-1 | TGTGCCAGCGAACGAAGGGCTGCCCCCCAAGAGACCCAGTACTTC | CASERRAAPQETQYF
TRBJ2-7 | . | TRBD2 | TRBV6-6 | TGTGCCACTAACCGGGAGGGCCTCTACGAGCAGTACTTC | CATNREGLYEQYF
TRBJ2-2 | . | TRBD1 | TRBV5-4 | TGTGCCAGCAGCCTGGACAGGCCCAACACCGGGGAGCTGTTTTTT | CASSLDRPNTGELFF
TRBJ1-2 | . | . | TRBV6-1 | TGTGCCAGCAGTGATTTATATAAGGTTAACTATGGCTACACCTTC | CASSDLYKVNYGYTF
TRBJ1-5 | . | . | TRBV10-3 | TGTGCCATCAGTACAGGGAACCAGCCCCAGCATTTT | CAISTGNQPQHF
TRBJ1-4 | . | TRBD1 | TRBV7-9 | TGTGCCAGCCGGAAGGACAGGGGAGATGAAAAACTGTTTTTT | CASRKDRGDEKLFF
TRBJ2-2 | . | . | TRBV6-1 | TGTGCCAGCAGTGAATTCCCGGGGGCCAACACCGGGGAGCTGTTTTTT | CASSEFPGANTGELFF
TRBJ2-3 | . | . | TRBV7-2 | TGTGCCAGCAGCTTTGGACTTACAGATACGCAGTATTTT | CASSFGLTDTQYF
TRBJ2-3 | . | TRBD2 | TRBV5-1 | TGCGCCAGCAGCTTGTCGGCTAGCGGGACAGATACGCAGTATTTT | CASSLSASGTDTQYF
TRBJ2-5 | . | . | TRBV7-2 | TGTGCCAGCAGCTCGTCTTCCCGAGCGCTAGAGACCCAGTACTTC | CASSSSSRALETQYF
TRBJ2-7 | once | . | TRBV6-1 | TGTGCCAGCAGTGAGTGGTACGAGCAGTACTTC | CASSEWYEQYF
TRBJ1-6 | once | TRBD1 | TRBV7-2 | TGTGCCAGCAGCTTCTCACAGGGGGCGGGTTCACCCCTCCACTTT | CASSFSQGAGSPLHF
TRBJ1-3 | few | . | TRBV19 | TGTGCCAGTAATTCGTTCCAGGGAAACACCATATATTTT | CASNSFQGNTIYF
TRBJ2-2 | . | TRBD1 | TRBV6-1 | TGTGCCAGCAGGACAGGGAGGAACACCGGGGAGCTGTTTTTT | CASRTGRNTGELFF
TRBJ2-7 | few | TRBD1 | TRBV19 | TGTGCCAGTAGTCCCCGTGCAGGGGGCCTCGACGAGCAGTACTTC | CASSPRAGGLDEQYF
TRBJ1-3 | . | . | TRBV5-1 | TGCGCCAGCAAGGGAGACAACTCTGGAAACACCATATATTTT | CASKGDNSGNTIYF